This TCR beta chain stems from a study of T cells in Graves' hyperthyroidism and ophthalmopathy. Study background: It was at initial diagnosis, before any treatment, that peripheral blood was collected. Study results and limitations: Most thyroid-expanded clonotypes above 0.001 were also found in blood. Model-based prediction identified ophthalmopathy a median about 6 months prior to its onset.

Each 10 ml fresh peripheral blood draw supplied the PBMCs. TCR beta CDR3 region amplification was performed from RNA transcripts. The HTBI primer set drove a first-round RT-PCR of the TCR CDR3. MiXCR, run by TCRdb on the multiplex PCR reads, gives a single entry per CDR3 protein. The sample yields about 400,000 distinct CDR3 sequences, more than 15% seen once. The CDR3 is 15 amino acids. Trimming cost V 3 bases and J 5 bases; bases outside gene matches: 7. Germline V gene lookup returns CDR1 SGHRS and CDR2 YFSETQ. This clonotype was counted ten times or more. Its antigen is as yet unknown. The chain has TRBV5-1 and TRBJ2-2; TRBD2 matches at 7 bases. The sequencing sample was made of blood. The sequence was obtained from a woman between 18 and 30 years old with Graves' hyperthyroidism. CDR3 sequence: CASSSLAAGTGELFF. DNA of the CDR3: TGCGCCAGCAGCTCCCTAGCGGCCGGGACCGGGGAGCTGTTTTTT.